The entry that follows covers one TCR beta chain sequence. The data were obtained in a study of technical replicates of blood from several donors. This CDR3 is 15 amino acids long. The V gene's germline CDR1 is SGHTA and CDR2 FQGTGA. Trimming removed 5 bases from V and 4 bases from J; junction bases left unmatched: 9. Assay: immunoSEQ multiplex PCR; the TCRdb copy retains only in-frame clones and omits some. The sample lists approximately 79,000 clones; around 97% were seen once. The sequenced sample was T cells isolated from PBMCs. The sequence came from a human donor in good health. The chain is built from TRBV7-3 and TRBJ1-2, with TRBD1 matching 8 bases. CDR3 sequence reads: CASSVGQGSIYGYTF. The CDR3 DNA reads as TGTGCCAGCAGCGTAGGACAGGGTTCAATCTATGGCTACACCTTC.